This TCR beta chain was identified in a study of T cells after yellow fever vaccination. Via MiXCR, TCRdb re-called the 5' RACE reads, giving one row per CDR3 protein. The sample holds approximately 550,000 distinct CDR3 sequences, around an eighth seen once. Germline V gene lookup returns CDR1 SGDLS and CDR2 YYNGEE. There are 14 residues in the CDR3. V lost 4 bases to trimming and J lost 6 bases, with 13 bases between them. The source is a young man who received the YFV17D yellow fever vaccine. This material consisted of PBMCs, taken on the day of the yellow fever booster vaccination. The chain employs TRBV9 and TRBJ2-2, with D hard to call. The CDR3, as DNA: TGTGCCAGCAGCTTAGGGCCCCAACCCGGGGAGCTGTTTTTT. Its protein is CASSLGPQPGELFF.